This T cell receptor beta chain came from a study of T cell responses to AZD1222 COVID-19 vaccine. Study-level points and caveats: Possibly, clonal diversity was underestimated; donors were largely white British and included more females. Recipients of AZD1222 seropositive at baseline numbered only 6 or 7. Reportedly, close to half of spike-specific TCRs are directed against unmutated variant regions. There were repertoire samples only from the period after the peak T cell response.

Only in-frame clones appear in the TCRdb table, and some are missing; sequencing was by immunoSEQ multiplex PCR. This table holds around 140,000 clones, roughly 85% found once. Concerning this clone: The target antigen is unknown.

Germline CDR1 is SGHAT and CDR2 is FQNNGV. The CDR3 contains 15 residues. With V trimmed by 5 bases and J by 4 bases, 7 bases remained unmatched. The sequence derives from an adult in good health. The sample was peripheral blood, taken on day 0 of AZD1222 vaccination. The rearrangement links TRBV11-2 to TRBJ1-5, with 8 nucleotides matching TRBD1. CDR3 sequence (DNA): TGTGCCAGCAGCCAGGGGACAGGCGTGAATCAGCCCCAGCATTTT. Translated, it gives CASSQGTGVNQPQHF.